This T cell receptor (beta chain) originates from a study of radiotherapy plus CTLA-4 blockade in lung cancer. Study as a whole: Objective responses were recorded in roughly 20% of patients, with disease control recorded in 25% to 40%.

The repertoire was sequenced with immunoSEQ multiplex PCR; TCRdb's copy has only in-frame clones and lacks some. The table lists about 98,000 clones, approximately 78% of them singletons, with 3.4% in the top ten. As regards this clone: The antigen is undetermined.

Focal radiation and CTLA-4 blockade (ipilimumab) were tested in chemo-refractory metastatic non-small-cell lung cancer patients. The ends lost 5 bases at V and 4 bases at J; junction bases unmatched: 3. Looked up from germline, CDR1 is SGHAT and CDR2 is FQDESV (reference sequence). The CDR3 spans 13 residues. Study-level findings and limits: Following radiotherapy plus ipilimumab, tumor-derived TCR clones expanded in the blood. It was early blood T cell clone dynamics, with interferon-beta, that reportedly best predicted response.

This receptor was obtained from a human donor with non-small cell lung cancer who had a partial response to radiotherapy plus ipilimumab. The sample consisted of peripheral blood, taken from a patient treated with radiotherapy plus ipilimumab. The rearrangement joins TRBV11-1 to TRBJ2-7, with 9 bases lining up with TRBD1. The CDR3 region is CASSIGTGYEQYF. The CDR3 nucleotides read TGTGCCAGCAGCATCGGGACAGGGTACGAGCAGTACTTC.